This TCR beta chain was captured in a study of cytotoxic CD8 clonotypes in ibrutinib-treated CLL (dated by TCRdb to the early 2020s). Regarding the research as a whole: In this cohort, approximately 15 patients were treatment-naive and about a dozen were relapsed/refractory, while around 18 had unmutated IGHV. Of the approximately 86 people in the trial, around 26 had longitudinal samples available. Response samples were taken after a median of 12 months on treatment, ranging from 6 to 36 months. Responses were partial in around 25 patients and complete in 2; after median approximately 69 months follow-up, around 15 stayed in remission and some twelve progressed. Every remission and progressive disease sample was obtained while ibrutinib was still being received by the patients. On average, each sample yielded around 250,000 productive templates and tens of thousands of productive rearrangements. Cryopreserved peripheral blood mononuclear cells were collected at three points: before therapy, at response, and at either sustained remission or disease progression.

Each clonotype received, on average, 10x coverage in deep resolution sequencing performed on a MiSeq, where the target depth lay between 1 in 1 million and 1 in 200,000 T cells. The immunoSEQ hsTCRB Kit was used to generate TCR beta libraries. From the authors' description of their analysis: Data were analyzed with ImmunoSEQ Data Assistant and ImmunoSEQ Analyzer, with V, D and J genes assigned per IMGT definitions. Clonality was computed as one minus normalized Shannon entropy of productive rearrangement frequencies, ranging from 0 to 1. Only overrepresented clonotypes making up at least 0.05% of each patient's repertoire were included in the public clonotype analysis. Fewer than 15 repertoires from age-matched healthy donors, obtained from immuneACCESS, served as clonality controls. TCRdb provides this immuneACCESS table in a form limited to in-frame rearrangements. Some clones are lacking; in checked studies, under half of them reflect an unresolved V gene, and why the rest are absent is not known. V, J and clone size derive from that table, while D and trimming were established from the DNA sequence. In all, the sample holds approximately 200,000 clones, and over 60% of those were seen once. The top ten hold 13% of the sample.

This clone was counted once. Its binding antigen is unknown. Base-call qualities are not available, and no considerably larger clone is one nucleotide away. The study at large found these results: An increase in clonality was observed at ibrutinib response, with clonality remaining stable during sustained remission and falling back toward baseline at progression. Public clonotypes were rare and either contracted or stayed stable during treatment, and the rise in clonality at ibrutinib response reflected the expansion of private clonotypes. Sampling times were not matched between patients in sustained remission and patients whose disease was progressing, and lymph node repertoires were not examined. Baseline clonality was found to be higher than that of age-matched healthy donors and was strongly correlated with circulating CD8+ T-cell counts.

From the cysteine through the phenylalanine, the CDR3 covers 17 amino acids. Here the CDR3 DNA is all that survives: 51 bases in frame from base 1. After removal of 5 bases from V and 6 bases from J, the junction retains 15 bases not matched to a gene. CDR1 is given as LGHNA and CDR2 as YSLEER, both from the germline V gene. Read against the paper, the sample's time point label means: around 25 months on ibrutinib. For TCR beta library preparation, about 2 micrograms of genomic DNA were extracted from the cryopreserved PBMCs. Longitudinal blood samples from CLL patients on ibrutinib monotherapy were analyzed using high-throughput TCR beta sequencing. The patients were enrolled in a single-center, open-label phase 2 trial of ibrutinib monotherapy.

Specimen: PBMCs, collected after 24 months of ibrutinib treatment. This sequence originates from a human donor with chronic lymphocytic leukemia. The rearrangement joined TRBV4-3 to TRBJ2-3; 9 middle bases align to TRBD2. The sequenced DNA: TGCGCCAGCAGCTCGGAGGCTAGCGGGACCTGGAGGGATACGCAGTATTTT. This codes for CASSSEASGTWRDTQYF.